This TCR beta chain is drawn from a study of radiotherapy plus CTLA-4 blockade in lung cancer. Study summary: Objective responses arose in roughly 20% of patients, and under 40% experienced disease control. Whole-study results and caveats: Early blood T cell clone dynamics, with interferon-beta, were reported to best predict response. Tumor-derived TCR clones expanded in blood after radiotherapy plus ipilimumab.

Ipilimumab CTLA-4 blockade and focal radiation were given to patients with chemo-refractory metastatic non-small-cell lung cancer. TCRdb's copy holds only in-frame clones and misses some; the assay was immunoSEQ multiplex PCR. Among 85,000 to 95,000 clones listed, around 80% were seen once. The CDR3 runs to 14 residues. Germline V gives CDR1 LNHDA, CDR2 SQIVND (reference sequence). V was trimmed by 5 bases and J by 6 bases, leaving 14 bases between them. For this clone: The antigen remains unidentified.

V and J are TRBV19 and TRBJ2-1; D possibly uses TRBD1 or TRBD2 (5 bases each). The sequence derives from a human donor with non-small cell lung cancer that progressed on radiotherapy plus ipilimumab. This sample comprised peripheral blood, obtained from a patient treated with radiotherapy plus ipilimumab. For the CDR3, the DNA is TGTGCCAGTAGTCCTTGGGTAGGGACCAATGAGCAGTTCTTC. Protein product: CASSPWVGTNEQFF.